The clone carrying this TCR beta chain was seen many times. Its antigen is unknown. CDR1 and CDR2 (germline): MNHEY, SVGAGI. This CDR3 region has 14 residues. V shed 0 bases and J shed 5 bases, with 7 bases lying between them. In the PCR, 60 Vbeta and 13 Jbeta primers were used. Libraries were prepared by immunoSEQ multiplex PCR; TCRdb keeps only in-frame clonotypes and omits some of them. In the table there are about 150,000 clones, 50% to 75% of which are singletons. This record belongs to a study of cytomegalovirus exposure and HLA in healthy donors. About the study: Early released data comprised some 85 million unique TCRs from HLA-typed donors. Findings and limits, study-wide: Available immune exposure information covered CMV serostatus only. In vitro assays verified that a few CMV-associated chains recognized CMV antigens specifically. The study designated 150 or so TCR beta chains cytomegalovirus-associated.

The chain is built from TRBV6-5 and TRBJ2-2, with a weak D call TRBD2 (5 bases). The sequencing sample was made of PBMCs. The TCR sequence derives from a woman in her 30s in good health and CMV-seropositive. The CDR3 loop is CASSYSWETGELFF. As DNA, the CDR3 is TGTGCCAGCAGTTACTCGTGGGAGACCGGGGAGCTGTTTTTT.